This TCR beta chain was sequenced for a study of spatial heterogeneity in lung cancer. To note about this clonotype: A read error may be the cause here, since a much bigger clone is one base away.

Time point in this sample: sample taken at primary tumor resection. Frozen PBMC, nontumor lung or tumor provided whole RNA, which was sequenced unsorted. The donors were 55 to 80 patients with non-small cell lung cancer that was early-stage and untreated. CDR3 length: 14 amino acids. V lost 5 bases and J 4 bases, leaving 17 bases between the germline ends. Germline V gives CDR1 DFQATT, CDR2 SNEGSKA (reference sequence). TCRdb recomputed calls from the 5' RACE reads with MiXCR, one row per CDR3 protein. The sample records 35,000 to 55,000 distinct CDR3 sequences, roughly an eighth being singletons. Sequencing was performed on PBMCs, taken at surgery. The sequence was collected from a male donor with early-stage non-small cell lung cancer. The genes are TRBV20-1 and TRBJ2-5; D is undetermined. The CDR3 spells CSAEATSWGETQYF. The DNA of the CDR3 is TGCAGTGCTGAAGCGACTTCATGGGGAGAGACCCAGTACTTC.